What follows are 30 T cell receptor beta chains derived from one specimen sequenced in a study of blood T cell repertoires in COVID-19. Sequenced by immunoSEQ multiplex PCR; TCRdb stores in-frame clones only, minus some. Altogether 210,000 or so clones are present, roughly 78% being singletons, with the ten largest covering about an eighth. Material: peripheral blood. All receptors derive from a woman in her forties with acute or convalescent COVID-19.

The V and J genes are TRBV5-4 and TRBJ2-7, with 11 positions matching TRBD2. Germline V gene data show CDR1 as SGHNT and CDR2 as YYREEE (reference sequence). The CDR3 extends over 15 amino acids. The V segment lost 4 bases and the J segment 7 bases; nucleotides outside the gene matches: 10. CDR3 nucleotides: TGTGCCAGCAGCCCCCCTAGCGGGAGGTCGGAAGAGCAGTACTTC. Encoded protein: CASSPPSGRSEEQYF.

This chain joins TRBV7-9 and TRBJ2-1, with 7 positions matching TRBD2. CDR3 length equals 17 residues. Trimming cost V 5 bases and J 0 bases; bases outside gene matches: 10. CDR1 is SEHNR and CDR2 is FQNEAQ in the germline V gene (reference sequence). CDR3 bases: TGTGCCAGCAGCCCAGGGCTAGGCGGGGGCTCCTACAATGAGCAGTTCTTC. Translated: CASSPGLGGGSYNEQFF.

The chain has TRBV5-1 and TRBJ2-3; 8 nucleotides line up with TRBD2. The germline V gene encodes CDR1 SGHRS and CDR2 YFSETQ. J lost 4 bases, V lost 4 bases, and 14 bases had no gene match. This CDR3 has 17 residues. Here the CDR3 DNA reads TGCGCCAGCAGCCAAAAACCCGGACTAGCTTCCCCAGATACGCAGTATTTT. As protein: CASSQKPGLASPDTQYF.

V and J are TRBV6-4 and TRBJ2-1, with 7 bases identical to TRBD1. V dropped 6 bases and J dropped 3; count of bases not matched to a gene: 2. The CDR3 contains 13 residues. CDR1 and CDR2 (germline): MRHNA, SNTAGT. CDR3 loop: CASSQGVYNEQFF. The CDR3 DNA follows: TGTGCCAGCAGCCAGGGGGTCTACAATGAGCAGTTCTTC.

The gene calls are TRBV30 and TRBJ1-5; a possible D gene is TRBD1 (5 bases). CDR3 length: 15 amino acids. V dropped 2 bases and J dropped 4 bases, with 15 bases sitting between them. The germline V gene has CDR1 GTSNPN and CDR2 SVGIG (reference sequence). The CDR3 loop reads CAWSYEQGRNQPQHF. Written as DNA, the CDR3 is TGTGCCTGGAGTTACGAGCAGGGAAGAAATCAGCCCCAGCATTTT.

CDR3 sequence: CASSLSGGQGGGELFF. The CDR3 coding sequence is TGCGCCAGCAGCCTTAGCGGGGGCCAAGGAGGCGGGGAGCTGTTTTTT. This sequence joins TRBV5-1 and TRBJ2-2, with 9 positions matching TRBD2. V was pared by 4 bases and J by 7 bases, with 11 bases of the junction left unmatched. Germline lookup yields CDR1 SGHRS and CDR2 YFSETQ. The CDR3 covers 16 residues.

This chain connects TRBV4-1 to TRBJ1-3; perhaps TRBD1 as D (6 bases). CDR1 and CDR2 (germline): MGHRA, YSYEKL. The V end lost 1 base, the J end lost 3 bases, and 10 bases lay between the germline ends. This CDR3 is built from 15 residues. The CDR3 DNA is TGCGCCAGCAGCCAAGTAAGGGGGTATGGAAACACCATATATTTT. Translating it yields CASSQVRGYGNTIYF.

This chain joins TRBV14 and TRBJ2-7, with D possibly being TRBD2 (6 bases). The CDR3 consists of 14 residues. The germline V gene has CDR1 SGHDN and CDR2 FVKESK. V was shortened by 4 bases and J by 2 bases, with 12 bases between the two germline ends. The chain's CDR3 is CASSRWGGTYEQYF. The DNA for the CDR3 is TGTGCCAGCAGCCGATGGGGCGGGACCTACGAGCAGTACTTC.

CDR3 sequence: CSASPGQSSYNEQFF. The CDR3 nucleotides read TGCAGTGCTAGTCCGGGACAGAGCTCCTACAATGAGCAGTTCTTC. The J gene is TRBJ2-1, the V gene TRBV20-1; 7 nucleotides match TRBD1. The CDR3 contains 15 residues. Looked up from germline, CDR1 is DFQATT and CDR2 is SNEGSKA (reference sequence). The junction had 5 bases not matched to a gene; V was cut back by 3 bases and J by 0 bases.

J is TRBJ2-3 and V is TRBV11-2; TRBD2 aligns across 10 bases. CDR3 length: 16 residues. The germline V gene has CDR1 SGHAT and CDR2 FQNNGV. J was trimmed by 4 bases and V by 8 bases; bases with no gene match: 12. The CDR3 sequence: CASRESGGAWADTQYF. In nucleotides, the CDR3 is TGTGCCAGCCGGGAGAGCGGGGGGGCCTGGGCAGATACGCAGTATTTT. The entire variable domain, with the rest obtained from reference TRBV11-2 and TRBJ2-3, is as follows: EAGVAQSPRYKIIEKRQSVAFWCNPISGHATLYWYQQILGQGPKLLIQFQNNGVVDDSQLPKDRFSAERLKGVDSTLKIQPAKLEDSAVYLCASRESGGAWADTQYFGPGTRLTVL.

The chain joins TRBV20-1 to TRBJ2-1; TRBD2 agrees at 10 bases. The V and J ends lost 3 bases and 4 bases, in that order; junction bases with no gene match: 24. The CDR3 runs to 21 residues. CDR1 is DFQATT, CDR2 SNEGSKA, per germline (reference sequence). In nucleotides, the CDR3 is TGCAGTGCTAGTCCCGTATTCCCTAGCGGGGGTCCTGGCACGACGTACAATGAGCAGTTCTTC. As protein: CSASPVFPSGGPGTTYNEQFF.

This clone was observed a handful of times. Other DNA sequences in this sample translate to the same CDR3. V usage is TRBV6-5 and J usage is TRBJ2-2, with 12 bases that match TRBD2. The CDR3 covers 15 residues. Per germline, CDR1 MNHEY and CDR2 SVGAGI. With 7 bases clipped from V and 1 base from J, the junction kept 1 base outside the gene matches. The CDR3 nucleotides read TGTGCCAGCATGGGACTAGCGGGGAACACCGGGGAGCTGTTTTTT. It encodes CASMGLAGNTGELFF.

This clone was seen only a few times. CDR3 nucleotide sequence: TGTGCCAGCAGCTTGGGGGCCTTCGGTTCACCCCTCCACTTT. Its translation is CASSLGAFGSPLHF. V is TRBV5-6 and J is TRBJ1-6; D unclear. CDR3 length: 14 residues. Germline assignment: CDR1 SGHDT and CDR2 YYEEEE. The V end lost 0 bases, the J end lost 9 bases, and 10 bases lay between the germline ends.

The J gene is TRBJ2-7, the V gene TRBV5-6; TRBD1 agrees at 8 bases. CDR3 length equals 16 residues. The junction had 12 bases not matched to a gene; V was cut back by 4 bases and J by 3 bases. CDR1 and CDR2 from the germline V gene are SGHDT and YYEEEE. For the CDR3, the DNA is TGTGCCAGCAGCACCGCCCCGGGACAGGCGGGCTACGAGCAGTACTTC. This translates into CASSTAPGQAGYEQYF.

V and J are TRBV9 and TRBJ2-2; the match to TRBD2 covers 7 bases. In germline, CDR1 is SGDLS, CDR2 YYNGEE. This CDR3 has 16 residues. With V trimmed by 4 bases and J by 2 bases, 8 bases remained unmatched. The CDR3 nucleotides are TGTGCCAGCAGCTTTTCGCCGGGGGGTAACACCGGGGAGCTGTTTTTT. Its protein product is CASSFSPGGNTGELFF.

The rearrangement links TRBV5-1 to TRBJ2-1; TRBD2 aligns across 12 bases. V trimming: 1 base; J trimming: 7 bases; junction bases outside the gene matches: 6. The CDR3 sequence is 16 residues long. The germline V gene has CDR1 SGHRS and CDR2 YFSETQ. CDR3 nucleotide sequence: TGCGCCAGCAGCTTGACTAGCGGGGGGTCAGAGAATGAGCAGTTCTTC. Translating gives CASSLTSGGSENEQFF.

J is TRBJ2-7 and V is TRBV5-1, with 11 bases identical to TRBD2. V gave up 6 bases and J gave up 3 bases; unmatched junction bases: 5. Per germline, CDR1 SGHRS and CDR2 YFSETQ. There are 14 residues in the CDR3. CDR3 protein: CASKLLAGDYEQYF. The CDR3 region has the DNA TGCGCCAGCAAATTACTAGCGGGAGACTACGAGCAGTACTTC.

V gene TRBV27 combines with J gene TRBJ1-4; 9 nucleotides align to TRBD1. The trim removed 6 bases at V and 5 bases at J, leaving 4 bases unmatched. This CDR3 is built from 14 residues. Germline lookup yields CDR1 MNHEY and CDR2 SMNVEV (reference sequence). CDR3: CASRDRGQNEKLFF. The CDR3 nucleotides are TGTGCCAGCAGGGACAGGGGTCAAAATGAAAAACTGTTTTTT.

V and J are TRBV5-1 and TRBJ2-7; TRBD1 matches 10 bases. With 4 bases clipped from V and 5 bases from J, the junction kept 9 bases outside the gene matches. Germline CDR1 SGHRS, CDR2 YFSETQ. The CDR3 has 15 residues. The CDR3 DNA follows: TGCGCCAGCAGCATCAGACAGGGGGCTCGGGACGAGCAGTACTTC. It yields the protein CASSIRQGARDEQYF.

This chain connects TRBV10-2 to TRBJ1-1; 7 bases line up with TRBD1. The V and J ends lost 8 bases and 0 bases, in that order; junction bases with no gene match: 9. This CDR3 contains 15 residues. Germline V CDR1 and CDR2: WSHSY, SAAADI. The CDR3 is CASGGTELMNTEAFF. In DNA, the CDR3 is TGCGCCAGCGGAGGGACAGAACTTATGAACACTGAAGCTTTCTTT.

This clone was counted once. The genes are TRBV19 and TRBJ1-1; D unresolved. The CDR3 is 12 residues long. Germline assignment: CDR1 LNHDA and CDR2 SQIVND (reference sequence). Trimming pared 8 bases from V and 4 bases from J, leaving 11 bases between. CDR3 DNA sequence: TGTGCCAGTGGCCTTCTAGGCACTGAAGCTTTCTTT. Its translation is CASGLLGTEAFF.

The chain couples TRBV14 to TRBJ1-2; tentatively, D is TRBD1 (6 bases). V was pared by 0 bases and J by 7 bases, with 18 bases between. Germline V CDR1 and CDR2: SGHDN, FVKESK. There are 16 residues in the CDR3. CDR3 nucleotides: TGTGCCAGCAGCCAAGAAGGGGGTCGGCGTGGTGGTGGCTACACCTTC. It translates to CASSQEGGRRGGGYTF.

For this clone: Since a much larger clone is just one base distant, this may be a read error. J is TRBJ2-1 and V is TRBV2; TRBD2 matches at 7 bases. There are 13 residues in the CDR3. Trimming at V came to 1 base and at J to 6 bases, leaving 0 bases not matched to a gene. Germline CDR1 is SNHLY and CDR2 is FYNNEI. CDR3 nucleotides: TGTGCCAGCAGTGAAGGGACTAGCAATGAGCAGTTCTTC. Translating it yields CASSEGTSNEQFF.

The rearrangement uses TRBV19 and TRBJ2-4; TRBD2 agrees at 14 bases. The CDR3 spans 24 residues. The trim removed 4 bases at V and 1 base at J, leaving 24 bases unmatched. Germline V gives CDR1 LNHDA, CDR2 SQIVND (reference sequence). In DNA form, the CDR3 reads TGTGCCAGTAGTACCTACACCCCATCGGGACTAGCGGGAGAAGGGGTTTCGGCCAAAAACATTCAGTACTTC. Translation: CASSTYTPSGLAGEGVSAKNIQYF.

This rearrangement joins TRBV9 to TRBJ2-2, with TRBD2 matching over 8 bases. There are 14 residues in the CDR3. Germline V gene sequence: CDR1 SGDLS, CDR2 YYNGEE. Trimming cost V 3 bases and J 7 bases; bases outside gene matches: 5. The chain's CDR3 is CASSARTSSGELFF. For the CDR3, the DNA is TGTGCCAGCAGCGCCCGGACTAGCAGCGGGGAGCTGTTTTTT.

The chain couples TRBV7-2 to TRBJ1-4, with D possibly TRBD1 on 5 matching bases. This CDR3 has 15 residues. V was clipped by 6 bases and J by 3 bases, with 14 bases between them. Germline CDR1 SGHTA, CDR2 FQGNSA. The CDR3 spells CASRRQIAPNEKLFF. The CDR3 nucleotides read TGTGCCAGCAGACGACAGATAGCCCCTAATGAAAAACTGTTTTTT.

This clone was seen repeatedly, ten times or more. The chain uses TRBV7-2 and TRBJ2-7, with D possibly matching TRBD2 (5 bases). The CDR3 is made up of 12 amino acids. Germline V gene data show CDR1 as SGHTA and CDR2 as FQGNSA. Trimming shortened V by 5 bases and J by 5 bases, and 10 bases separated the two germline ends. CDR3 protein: CASSPGGHEQYF. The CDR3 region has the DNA TGTGCCAGCAGCCCCGGAGGCCACGAGCAGTACTTC.

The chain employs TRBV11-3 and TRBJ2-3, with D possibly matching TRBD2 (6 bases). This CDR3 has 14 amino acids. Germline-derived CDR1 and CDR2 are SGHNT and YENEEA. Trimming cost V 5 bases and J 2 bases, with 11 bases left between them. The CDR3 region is CASSMGGPTDTQYF. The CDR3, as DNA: TGTGCCAGCAGCATGGGGGGACCCACAGATACGCAGTATTTT.

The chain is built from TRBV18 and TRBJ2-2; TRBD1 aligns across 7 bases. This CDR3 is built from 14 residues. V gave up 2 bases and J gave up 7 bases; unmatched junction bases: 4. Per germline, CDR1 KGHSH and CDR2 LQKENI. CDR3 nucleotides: TGTGCCAGCTCACCAAAACAGGGGAGCGGGGAGCTGTTTTTT. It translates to CASSPKQGSGELFF.

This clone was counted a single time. The CDR3, as DNA: TGTGCCAGCAGCGCCCGGACAGGATTGGTACCGCAAATCTCTGGAAACACCATATATTTT. Encoded protein: CASSARTGLVPQISGNTIYF. The chain employs TRBV9 and TRBJ1-3, with 7 bases lining up with TRBD1. The CDR3 consists of 20 residues. Germline CDR1 is SGDLS and CDR2 is YYNGEE. Trimming at V came to 3 bases and at J to 0 bases, leaving 18 bases not matched to a gene. The whole variable domain, remainder taken from reference TRBV9 and TRBJ1-3, is DSGVTQTPKHLITATGQRVTLRCSPRSGDLSVYWYQQSLDQGLQFLIQYYNGEERAKGNILERFSAQQFPDLHSELNLSSLELGDSALYFCASSARTGLVPQISGNTIYFGEGSWLTVV.